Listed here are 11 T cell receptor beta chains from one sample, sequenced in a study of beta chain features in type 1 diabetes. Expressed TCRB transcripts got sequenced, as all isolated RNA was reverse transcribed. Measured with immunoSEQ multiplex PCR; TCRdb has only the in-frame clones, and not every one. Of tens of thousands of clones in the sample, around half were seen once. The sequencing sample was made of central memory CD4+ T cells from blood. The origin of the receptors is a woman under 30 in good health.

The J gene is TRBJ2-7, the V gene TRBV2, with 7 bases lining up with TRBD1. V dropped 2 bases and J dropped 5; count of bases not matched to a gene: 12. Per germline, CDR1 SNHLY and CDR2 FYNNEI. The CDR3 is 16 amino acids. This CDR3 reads CASSESGTARFDEQYF. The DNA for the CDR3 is TGTGCCAGCAGTGAAAGTGGGACAGCTCGTTTCGACGAGCAGTACTTC.

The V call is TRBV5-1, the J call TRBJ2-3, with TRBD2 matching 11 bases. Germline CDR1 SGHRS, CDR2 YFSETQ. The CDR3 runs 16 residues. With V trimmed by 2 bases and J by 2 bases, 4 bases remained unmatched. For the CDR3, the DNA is TGCGCCAGCAGCTTAACTAGCGGGAGTACCACAGATACGCAGTATTTT. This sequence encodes CASSLTSGSTTDTQYF.

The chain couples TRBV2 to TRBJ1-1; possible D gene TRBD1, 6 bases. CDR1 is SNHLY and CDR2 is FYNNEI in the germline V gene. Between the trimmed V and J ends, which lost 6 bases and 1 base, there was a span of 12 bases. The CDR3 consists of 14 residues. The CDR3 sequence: CASSRDTPNTEAFF. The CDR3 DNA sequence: TGTGCCAGCAGCCGGGACACCCCGAACACTGAAGCTTTCTTT.

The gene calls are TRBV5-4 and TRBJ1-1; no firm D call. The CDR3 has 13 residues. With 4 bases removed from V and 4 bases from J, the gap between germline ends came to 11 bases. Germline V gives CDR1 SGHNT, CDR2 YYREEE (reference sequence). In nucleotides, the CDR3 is TGTGCCAGCAGCCGAACGGAGGGCACTGAAGCTTTCTTT. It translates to CASSRTEGTEAFF. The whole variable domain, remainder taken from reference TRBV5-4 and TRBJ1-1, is ETGVTQSPTHLIKTRGQQVTLRCSSQSGHNTVSWYQQALGQGPQFIFQYYREEENGRGNFPPRFSGLQFPNYSSELNVNALELDDSALYLCASSRTEGTEAFFGQGTRLTVV.

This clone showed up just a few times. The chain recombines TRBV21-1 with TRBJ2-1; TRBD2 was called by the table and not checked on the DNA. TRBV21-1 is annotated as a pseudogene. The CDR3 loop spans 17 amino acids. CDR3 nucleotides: TGTGCCAGCAGCAACGGACTAGCGGGCGATTTTCACAATGAGCAGTTCTTC. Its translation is CASSNGLAGDFHNEQFF.

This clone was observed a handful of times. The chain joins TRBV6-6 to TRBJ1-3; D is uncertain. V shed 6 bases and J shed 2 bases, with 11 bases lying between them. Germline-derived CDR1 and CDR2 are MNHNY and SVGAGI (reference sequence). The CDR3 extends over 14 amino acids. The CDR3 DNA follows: TGTGCCAGCAGAGAACAGACCGCTGGAAACACCATATATTTT. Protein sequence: CASREQTAGNTIYF.

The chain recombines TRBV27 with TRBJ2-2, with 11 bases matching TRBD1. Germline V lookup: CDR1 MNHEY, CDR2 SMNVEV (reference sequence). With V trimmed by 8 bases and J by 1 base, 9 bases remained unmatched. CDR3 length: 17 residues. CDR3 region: CASGGQGALGNTGELFF. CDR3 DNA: TGTGCCAGCGGCGGACAGGGGGCCTTGGGGAACACCGGGGAGCTGTTTTTT.

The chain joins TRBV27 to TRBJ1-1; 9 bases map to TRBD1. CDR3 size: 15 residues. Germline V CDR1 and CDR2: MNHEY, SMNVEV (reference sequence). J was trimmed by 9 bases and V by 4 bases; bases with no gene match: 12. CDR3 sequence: CASSSPGTGFWKAFF. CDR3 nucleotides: TGTGCCAGCAGTTCTCCCGGGACAGGGTTTTGGAAAGCTTTCTTT.

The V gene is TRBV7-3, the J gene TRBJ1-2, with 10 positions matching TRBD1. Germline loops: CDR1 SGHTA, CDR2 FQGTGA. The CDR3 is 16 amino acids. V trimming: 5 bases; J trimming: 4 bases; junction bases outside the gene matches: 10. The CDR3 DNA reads TGTGCCAGCAGCCCGCAGGGACAGGGGACGGGCTATGGCTACACCTTC. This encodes CASSPQGQGTGYGYTF.

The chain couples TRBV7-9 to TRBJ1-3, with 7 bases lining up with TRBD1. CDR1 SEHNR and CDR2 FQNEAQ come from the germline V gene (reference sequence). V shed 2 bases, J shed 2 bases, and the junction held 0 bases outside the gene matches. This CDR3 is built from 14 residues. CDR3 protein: CASSLQGAGNTIYF. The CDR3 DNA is TGTGCCAGCAGCTTACAGGGGGCTGGAAACACCATATATTTT.

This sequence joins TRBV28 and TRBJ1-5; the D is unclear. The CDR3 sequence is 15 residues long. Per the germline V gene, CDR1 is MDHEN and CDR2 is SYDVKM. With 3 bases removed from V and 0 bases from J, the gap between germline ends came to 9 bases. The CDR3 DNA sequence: TGTGCCAGCAGTTTCTCGGGGTATAGCAATCAGCCCCAGCATTTT. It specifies CASSFSGYSNQPQHF.